This TCR beta chain came from a study of blood T cell repertoires in COVID-19. Study overall: The United States, Italy and Spain were the sources of the acute and convalescent COVID-19 samples. Sources were T cells, B-cell-depleted T cells, or PBMCs; the material itself was cDNA or gDNA.

In this sample, this clone turned up once. Trimming removed 1 base from V and 5 bases from J, with 7 bases in between. This CDR3 comprises 12 residues. The V gene's germline CDR1 is SGHKS and CDR2 YYEKEE (reference sequence). In the original processing: Amplifying reference gene primers gave estimates of nucleated cell counts. Here immunoSEQ multiplex PCR was the method, and the copy in TCRdb shows in-frame clones only, minus some. That table supplies the V and J calls and clone size; D and trimming were determined from the DNA. The sample carries over 150,000 clones, 84% recorded once. The sequence derives from a man younger than 35 with active or convalescent COVID-19. Sequenced material: peripheral blood. This chain joins TRBV5-5 and TRBJ2-7, with D uncertain. CDR3 in DNA: TGTGCCAGCAGCTTGACACCTCACGAGCAGTACTTC. This encodes CASSLTPHEQYF.